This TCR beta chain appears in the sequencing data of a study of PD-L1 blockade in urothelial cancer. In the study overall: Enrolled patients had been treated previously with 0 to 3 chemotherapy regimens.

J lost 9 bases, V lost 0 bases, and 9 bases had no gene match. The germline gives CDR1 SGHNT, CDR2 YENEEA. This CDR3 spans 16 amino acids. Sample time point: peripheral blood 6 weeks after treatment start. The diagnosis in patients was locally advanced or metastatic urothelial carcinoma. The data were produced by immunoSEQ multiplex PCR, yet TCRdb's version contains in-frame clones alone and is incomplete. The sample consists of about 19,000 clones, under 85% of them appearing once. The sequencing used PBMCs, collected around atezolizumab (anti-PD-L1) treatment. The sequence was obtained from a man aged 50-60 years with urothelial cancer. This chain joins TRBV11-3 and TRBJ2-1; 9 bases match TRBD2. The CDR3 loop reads CASSLDGGRADGEQFF. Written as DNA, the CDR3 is TGTGCCAGCAGCTTAGATGGCGGGAGGGCCGATGGTGAGCAGTTCTTC.